These 31 T cell receptor beta chains originate from one sample sequenced in a study of T cell repertoires in cytomegalovirus infection. No antigen is known for these receptors. TCRdb reprocessed the reads with MiXCR, giving one entry per CDR3 protein. The sample has fewer than 850,000 distinct CDR3 sequences, roughly 28% seen once. The sequencing here drew on cultured CD8+ T cells from PBMCs, taken from culture after CMV antigen stimulation. The receptors derive from a human donor in good health (CMV status not recorded). Some clones in this sample may be carry-over from other donors' samples.

This clonotype has more than one count but fewer than ten. The V and J genes are TRBV28 and TRBJ1-5; 7 bases match TRBD1. In germline, CDR1 is MDHEN, CDR2 SYDVKM. V lost 3 bases to trimming and J lost 6 bases; unmatched junction nucleotides: 5. CDR3 length: 14 residues. DNA of the CDR3: TGTGCCAGCAGTTTGGAGACAGGGATTCAGCCCCAGCATTTT. Protein: CASSLETGIQPQHF.

The V and J genes are TRBV11-2 and TRBJ2-7; the D is unclear. Germline V lookup: CDR1 SGHAT, CDR2 FQNNGV. The V end was cut by 5 bases, the J end by 3 bases, with 17 bases between. The CDR3 has 15 residues. The DNA for the CDR3 is TGTGCCAGCAGCACAAAAGGCCCCCCCATCTACGAGCAGTACGTC. It codes for CASSTKGPPIYEQYV.

This clonotype was detected only a few times. The V gene is TRBV7-9, the J gene TRBJ2-3, with TRBD2 matching 15 bases. CDR1 and CDR2 from the germline V gene are SEHNR and FQNEAQ (reference sequence). The CDR3 contains 19 residues. V dropped 5 bases and J dropped 2; count of bases not matched to a gene: 11. CDR3 DNA sequence: TGTGCCAGCAGCCCCCCCGGGACTAGCGGGGGGTTTGTCACAGATACGCAGTATTTT. Translation: CASSPPGTSGGFVTDTQYF.

This clonotype came up a few times. The chain carries TRBV7-6 and TRBJ2-7; no clear D. CDR3 length equals 14 residues. From germline, CDR1 is SGHVS and CDR2 FNYEAQ. Trimming removed 3 bases from V and 2 bases from J, with 11 bases in between. The CDR3 DNA is TGTGCCAGCAGCTTTACGAACAGAGCCTACGAGCAGTACTTC. It specifies CASSFTNRAYEQYF.

This clonotype was seen only a few times. The chain carries TRBV7-2 and TRBJ1-2; no reliable D call. The CDR3 has 13 amino acids. Trimming removed 11 bases from V and 4 bases from J, with 17 bases in between. Germline V gives CDR1 SGHTA, CDR2 FQGNSA. The CDR3 region is CAAPGAYGYGYTF. In DNA form, the CDR3 reads TGTGCCGCCCCGGGCGCTTACGGCTATGGCTACACCTTC. Drawing the rest from reference TRBV7-2 and TRBJ1-2, the complete variable domain is GAGVSQSPSNKVTEKGKDVELRCDPISGHTALYWYRQSLGQGLEFLIYFQGNSAPDKSGLPSDRFSAERTGGSVSTLTIQRTQQEDSAVYLCAAPGAYGYGYTFGSGTRLTVV.

Comments on this clonotype: Mismatch with germline at one junction end may stem from a read error. This chain links TRBV6-2 or TRBV6-3 with TRBJ1-5; no definite D call. Germline assignment: CDR1 MNHEY and CDR2 SVGEGT. This CDR3 contains 14 residues. The CDR3 region has the DNA TGTGCCGGCAGTTTACCGGCTGCATGGGAGCCCCAGCATTTT. As protein: CAGSLPAAWEPQHF.

This clonotype was counted between two and nine times. This chain links TRBV4-1 with TRBJ1-2; D gene uncertain. Germline assignment: CDR1 MGHRA and CDR2 YSYEKL. The germline V and J ends were trimmed by 1 base and 3 bases, with 9 bases remaining between them. The CDR3 length is 14 residues. The CDR3, as DNA: TGCGCCAGCAGCCAAGCGAAGGGCGACTATGGCTACACCTTC. Amino acid sequence: CASSQAKGDYGYTF.

The V call is TRBV9, the J call TRBJ1-2, with TRBD1 matching 9 bases. CDR1 SGDLS and CDR2 YYNGEE come from the germline V gene. V lost 3 bases, J lost 8 bases, and 8 bases stayed unmatched. The CDR3 spans 14 residues. In DNA, the CDR3 is TGTGCCAGCAGCGGGGGGGACAGGGTTGAGGGCTACACCTTC. It translates to CASSGGDRVEGYTF.

This clonotype was picked up a small number of times. The chain combines TRBV7-2 with TRBJ1-2, with 7 nucleotides matching TRBD1. From germline, CDR1 is SGHTA and CDR2 FQGNSA. CDR3 length equals 14 residues. Germline trimming cut 5 bases from V and 3 bases from J; bases unmatched to any gene: 6. CDR3 bases: TGTGCCAGCAGCGCAACCGGGACAGACTATGGCTACACCTTC. This sequence encodes CASSATGTDYGYTF.

This clonotype has just a few counts. V and J are TRBV7-6 and TRBJ1-1, with a tentative D call TRBD1 (5 bases). Germline V gene data show CDR1 as SGHVS and CDR2 as FNYEAQ. V lost 1 base, J lost 7 bases, and 13 bases lay in between. This CDR3 has 14 amino acids. The CDR3 sequence is CASSLVAQGGEAFF. In nucleotides, the CDR3 is TGTGCCAGCAGCTTAGTAGCCCAGGGAGGTGAAGCTTTCTTT.

This clonotype was seen a few times. The V call is TRBV12-3 or TRBV12-4, the J call TRBJ1-5; D not certain. The CDR3 sequence is 12 residues long. The V and J ends lost 1 base and 7 bases respectively, with 5 bases between them. CDR3 bases: TGTGCCAGCAGTTTAGAACAGCAGCCCCAGCATTTT. It encodes CASSLEQQPQHF.

This rearrangement joins TRBV11-3 to TRBJ1-3; D is possibly TRBD1 (6 bases). Germline CDR1 SGHNT, CDR2 YENEEA. The CDR3 extends over 17 amino acids. Trimming shortened V by 2 bases and J by 2 bases, and 16 bases separated the two germline ends. The CDR3 loop reads CASSLLGTPGPGNTIYF. The CDR3 nucleotides read TGTGCCAGCAGCTTACTTGGGACACCGGGCCCTGGAAACACCATATATTTT.

The V call is TRBV4-3, the J call TRBJ1-1; D gene unclear. The CDR3 runs to 15 residues. The germline CDR1 and CDR2 sequences are LGHNA and YSLEER. Between the trimmed V and J ends, which lost 3 bases and 0 bases, there was a span of 11 bases. The CDR3 is CASSQAWSMNTEAFF. CDR3 DNA: TGCGCCAGCAGCCAGGCTTGGAGCATGAACACTGAAGCTTTCTTT.

The rearrangement uses TRBV27 and TRBJ1-2; D is perhaps TRBD1 (6 bases). V lost 0 bases and J lost 6, with 14 bases in between. The germline CDR1 and CDR2 sequences are MNHEY and SMNVEV (reference sequence). The CDR3 sequence is 15 residues long. CDR3 residues: CASSLSLGGGHGYTF. The CDR3 DNA follows: TGTGCCAGCAGTTTATCATTGGGAGGGGGGCATGGCTACACCTTC.

This clonotype occurred a few times. The V call is TRBV5-6, the J call TRBJ1-5; TRBD1 is a possible D gene (6 bases). This CDR3 has 17 residues. Germline V gene data show CDR1 as SGHDT and CDR2 as YYEEEE. V dropped 0 bases and J dropped 0 bases, with 13 bases sitting between them. The CDR3 here is CASSLASGGHSNQPQHF. CDR3 DNA: TGTGCCAGCAGCTTGGCCTCTGGGGGCCATAGCAATCAGCCCCAGCATTTT.

CDR3 protein: CASYPLSWGGEKLFF. In DNA, the CDR3 is TGTGCCAGCTACCCTTTGTCTTGGGGCGGCGAAAAACTGTTTTTT. This chain links TRBV6-2 or TRBV6-3 with TRBJ1-4; TRBD1 is a possible D gene (5 bases). Germline CDR1 and CDR2: MNHEY and SVGEGT. Trimming removed 8 bases from V and 8 bases from J, with 21 bases in between. The CDR3 consists of 15 residues.

The V and J genes are TRBV27 and TRBJ2-7; the D call may be TRBD1 or TRBD2 (5 bases each). V lost 0 bases, J lost 1 base, and 13 bases lay in between. The germline V gene has CDR1 MNHEY and CDR2 SMNVEV (reference sequence). The CDR3 is made up of 16 amino acids. For the CDR3, the DNA is TGTGCCAGCAGTTTATCGGGGGAACTCATATCCTACGAGCAGTACTTC. Its translation is CASSLSGELISYEQYF.

This clonotype showed up just once. CDR3 region: CASSLVATNYGYTF. The CDR3 DNA sequence: TGTGCCAGCAGCTTAGTGGCCACTAACTATGGCTACACCTTC. The J gene is TRBJ1-2, the V gene TRBV13, with no clear D. CDR1 and CDR2 (germline): PRHDT, FYEKMQ (reference sequence). V dropped 1 base and J dropped 0 bases, with 6 bases sitting between them. CDR3 length: 14 amino acids. Together with reference TRBV13 and TRBJ1-2, the CDR3 gives the full variable domain: AAGVIQSPRHLIKEKRETATLKCYPIPRHDTVYWYQQGPGQDPQFLISFYEKMQSDKGSIPDRFSAQQFSDYHSELNMSSLELGDSALYFCASSLVATNYGYTFGSGTRLTVV.

This clonotype appeared a few times. This chain links TRBV6-1 with TRBJ2-1; 11 bases match TRBD1. Germline CDR1 reads MNHNS; CDR2 reads SASEGT. The CDR3 is 14 amino acids. V shed 6 bases, J shed 8 bases, and the junction held 6 bases outside the gene matches. Written as DNA, the CDR3 is TGTGCCAGCAGAACCGGGACAGGGGGGTATGAGCAGTTCTTC. This encodes CASRTGTGGYEQFF.

The rearrangement uses TRBV4-1 and TRBJ2-4, with D unresolved. The V and J ends lost 2 bases and 1 base respectively, with 6 bases between them. From germline, CDR1 is MGHRA and CDR2 YSYEKL. The CDR3 totals 14 residues. The DNA of the CDR3 is TGCGCCAGCAGCCAATATTCGGCCAAAAACATTCAGTACTTC. As protein: CASSQYSAKNIQYF.

As to this clonotype: One end of the junction fails to match germline, which may point to a read error. The chain has TRBV9 and TRBJ2-1; 7 bases map to TRBD2. Germline CDR1 SGDLS, CDR2 YYNGEE. The CDR3 is 12 residues long. The CDR3 reads CTSSAGLGEQFF. The CDR3, as DNA: TGTACCAGCAGCGCCGGACTAGGGGAGCAGTTCTTC. Drawing the rest from reference TRBV9 and TRBJ2-1, the complete variable domain is DSGVTQTPKHLITATGQRVTLRCSPRSGDLSVYWYQQSLDQGLQFLIQYYNGEERAKGNILERFSAQQFPDLHSELNLSSLELGDSALYFCTSSAGLGEQFFGPGTRLTVL.

This clonotype has a handful of counts. This rearrangement joins TRBV7-8 to TRBJ2-7; TRBD1 might be the D (5 bases). The germline V gene has CDR1 SGHVS and CDR2 FQNEAQ. V lost 6 bases to trimming and J lost 2 bases, with 11 bases between them. This CDR3 has 13 residues. CDR3 amino acids: CASSKGRTYEQYV. For the CDR3, the DNA is TGTGCCAGCAGTAAGGGGCGGACCTACGAGCAGTACGTC.

This clonotype was detected only a few times. The V call is TRBV7-6, the J call TRBJ2-2; 10 bases align to TRBD2. CDR1 is SGHVS and CDR2 is FNYEAQ in the germline V gene. The CDR3 consists of 18 residues. V trimming: 5 bases; J trimming: 3 bases; junction bases outside the gene matches: 12. CDR3 sequence reads: CASSALAGAKLDTGELFF. CDR3 DNA: TGTGCCAGCAGCGCCCTAGCGGGGGCAAAATTGGACACCGGGGAGCTGTTTTTT.

This chain joins TRBV6-1 and TRBJ2-7; 8 bases agree with TRBD2. With V trimmed by 4 bases and J by 2 bases, 4 bases remained unmatched. This CDR3 contains 14 residues. Germline-derived CDR1 and CDR2 are MNHNS and SASEGT. DNA of the CDR3: TGTGCCAGCAGTGCAAGCGGGGGAACCTACGAGCAGTACGTC. It codes for CASSASGGTYEQYV.

About this clonotype itself: This may be a read error: a much more frequent sequence differs by one nucleotide. The chain joins TRBV7-2 to TRBJ2-5; D unresolved. CDR1 is SGHTA, CDR2 FQGNSA, per germline. The ends were cut back, 7 bases at V and 5 bases at J, with 20 bases in the middle. The CDR3 runs 15 residues. In nucleotides, the CDR3 is TGTGCCAGCACTAAGTCCAAGGGAAAACCGGAGACCCAGTACTTC. Protein: CASTKSKGKPETQYF. Drawing the rest from reference TRBV7-2 and TRBJ2-5, the complete variable domain is GAGVSQSPSNKVTEKGKDVELRCDPISGHTALYWYRQSLGQGLEFLIYFQGNSAPDKSGLPSDRFSAERTGGSVSTLTIQRTQQEDSAVYLCASTKSKGKPETQYFGPGTRLLVL.

This clonotype has just a few counts. The CDR3 DNA reads TGTGCCAGCAGTGATCCGGGACATACGATTGTTGGAAACACCATATATTTT. Translation: CASSDPGHTIVGNTIYF. The chain links TRBV6-1 to TRBJ1-3; a weak D match, TRBD1 (6 bases). V shed 3 bases and J shed 3 bases, with 18 bases lying between them. Germline V CDR1 and CDR2: MNHNS, SASEGT. CDR3 length: 17 residues.

The rearrangement links TRBV27 to TRBJ1-2; no clear D. V lost 4 bases and J 4 bases, leaving 10 bases between the germline ends. The CDR3 spans 13 residues. Germline V gene data show CDR1 as MNHEY and CDR2 as SMNVEV (reference sequence). As DNA, the CDR3 is TGTGCCAGCAGTTGGACTTCTGGCTATGGCTACACCTTC. Amino acids: CASSWTSGYGYTF.

The genes are TRBV10-1 and TRBJ2-1; weak D call: TRBD1 (6 bases). V lost 3 bases to trimming and J lost 6 bases, with 15 bases between them. Germline loops: CDR1 WNHNN, CDR2 SYGVQD (reference sequence). This CDR3 is 15 amino acids long. The CDR3 DNA reads as TGCGCCAGCAGTGACCTACAGGGATGGAGCAATGAGCAGTTCTTC. The encoded protein is CASSDLQGWSNEQFF.

The rearrangement uses TRBV6-5 and TRBJ2-3; D is unresolved. Germline assignment: CDR1 MNHEY and CDR2 SVGAGI. This CDR3 contains 17 residues. Trimming cost V 6 bases and J 4 bases, with 23 bases left between them. The CDR3 loop reads CASSLTPYLARADTQYF. The CDR3 nucleotides read TGTGCCAGCAGCCTTACCCCCTACCTTGCCCGGGCAGATACGCAGTATTTT.

The rearrangement links TRBV19 to TRBJ2-1; no clear D. Trimming removed 3 bases at V and 0 bases at J, with 15 bases between. CDR1 and CDR2 (germline): LNHDA, SQIVND (reference sequence). The CDR3 runs to 17 residues. CDR3 protein: CASSISGHPSSYNEQFF. The CDR3, as DNA: TGTGCCAGTAGTATCTCGGGCCACCCGAGCTCCTACAATGAGCAGTTCTTC.

This clonotype has only a few counts. This chain uses TRBV12-3 or TRBV12-4 with TRBJ1-1, with 7 nucleotides matching TRBD1. Germline trimming cut 6 bases from V and 3 bases from J; bases unmatched to any gene: 10. CDR3 length equals 15 residues. CDR3 nucleotide sequence: TGTGCCAGCAGGTTTCACGACAGGGCGGACACTGAAGCTTTCTTT. As protein: CASRFHDRADTEAFF.